This T cell receptor beta chain was captured by sequencing in a study of T cells in localized non-small cell lung cancer. Study outcomes and limitations: Adjacent lung exhibited a median of 57 among the 100 most abundant tumor clones. The highest T cell clonality was in uninvolved adjacent lung, above tumor.

Some clones are missing from TCRdb's copy, which holds only in-frame ones; the method was immunoSEQ multiplex PCR. The data show around 96,000 clones, with more than 75% seen just once and roughly 3.9% held by the top ten. Worth noting for this clone: The antigen is undetermined.

The sequence came from a woman between 35 and 75 years old with stage II squamous cell lung carcinoma. Here the sequenced sample was PBMCs, taken before any cancer treatment.

The CDR3 bases are TGTGCCAGCAGCGTAATGGACAGGGAACCAGATACGCAGTATTTT. Its translation: CASSVMDREPDTQYF. The chain joins TRBV9 to TRBJ2-3; 8 bases are shared with TRBD1. Germline loops: CDR1 SGDLS, CDR2 YYNGEE. The CDR3 is made up of 15 amino acids. Losses at the gene ends were 1 base for V and 4 bases for J; bases not matched to a gene: 5.